Following are 10 T cell receptor beta chains from one sample sequenced in a study of a mutant IDH1 vaccine in newly diagnosed glioma. The time point here: baseline, week 1 (first vaccination visit). The treatment was: pre-vaccination baseline after standard-of-care therapy. Sequencing used immunoSEQ multiplex PCR; TCRdb keeps in-frame clones, though not all of them. Among 45,000 to 65,000 clones listed, roughly 80% were seen once. Sequenced here: PBMCs, sampled from a glioma patient treated with radiotherapy, temozolomide or both. The receptors derive from a man younger than 35 with glioma.

The CDR3 loop reads CASSLEGWATGETQYF. CDR3 nucleotide sequence: TGCGCCAGCAGCTTGGAGGGGTGGGCCACGGGGGAGACCCAGTACTTC. The chain couples TRBV5-1 to TRBJ2-5, with D perhaps TRBD1 or TRBD2 (5 bases each). The V end lost 0 bases, the J end lost 5 bases, and 17 bases lay between the germline ends. Germline CDR1 is SGHRS and CDR2 is YFSETQ. This CDR3 has 16 amino acids.

The rearrangement uses TRBV4-2 and TRBJ2-5, with D tentatively TRBD2 (5 bases). The V gene lost 3 bases and the J gene lost 5 bases, with 13 bases spanning the gap. The V gene's germline CDR1 is LGHNA and CDR2 YNFKEQ. The CDR3 has 14 residues. The CDR3 reads CASSQNDGKETQYF. Written as DNA, the CDR3 is TGTGCCAGCAGCCAGAACGACGGGAAGGAGACCCAGTACTTC.

This clone was observed a handful of times. The chain joins TRBV7-3 to TRBJ1-5; 8 bases are shared with TRBD1. Trimming cost V 5 bases and J 7 bases; bases outside gene matches: 7. Germline CDR1 is SGHTA and CDR2 is FQGTGA. The CDR3 is made up of 14 amino acids. CDR3 sequence reads: CASSPGQGAQPQHF. CDR3 coding DNA: TGTGCCAGCAGCCCCGGACAGGGTGCCCAGCCCCAGCATTTT.

The table lists this clone with a count of one. The chain uses TRBV9 and TRBJ2-2; D may correspond to TRBD1 or TRBD2 (5 bases each). The ends were cut back, 4 bases at V and 4 bases at J, with 23 bases in the middle. The CDR3 has 18 amino acids. CDR1 and CDR2 from the germline V gene are SGDLS and YYNGEE. The CDR3 region is CASSPPMGVPGGTGELFF. The DNA for the CDR3 is TGTGCCAGCAGCCCTCCGATGGGGGTACCTGGGGGCACCGGGGAGCTGTTTTTT.

This clone came up a few times. The chain combines TRBV6-4 with TRBJ2-2; the match to TRBD1 covers 8 bases. With V trimmed by 2 bases and J by 1 base, 0 bases remained unmatched. This CDR3 comprises 15 residues. Germline values: CDR1 MRHNA, CDR2 SNTAGT. CDR3 protein: CASSDGTGNTGELFF. The CDR3 DNA reads as TGTGCCAGCAGTGACGGGACAGGGAACACCGGGGAGCTGTTTTTT.

This clone showed up just a few times. CDR3 loop: CSVGQGNTEAFF. In nucleotides, the CDR3 is TGCAGCGTGGGACAGGGAAACACTGAAGCTTTCTTT. V is TRBV29-1 and J is TRBJ1-1; 9 positions agree with TRBD1. V shed 6 bases, J shed 2 bases, and the junction held 1 base outside the gene matches. Germline loops: CDR1 SQVTM, CDR2 ANQGSEA. This CDR3 is built from 12 residues.

This clone is medium-sized within its sample. The chain links TRBV6-6 to TRBJ2-2; D is undetermined. CDR3 size: 15 residues. The ends were cut back, 5 bases at V and 1 base at J, with 11 bases in the middle. Germline V gives CDR1 MNHNY, CDR2 SVGAGI (reference sequence). The CDR3 bases are TGTGCCAGCAGTCGGAGTAGCTGGAACACCGGGGAGCTGTTTTTT. Amino acids: CASSRSSWNTGELFF.

This clone was found a few times. This chain links TRBV5-6 with TRBJ1-2; the D is unclear. CDR1 SGHDT and CDR2 YYEEEE come from the germline V gene. The length of the CDR3 is 12 residues. V lost 0 bases and J lost 10, with 10 bases in between. For the CDR3, the DNA is TGTGCCAGCAGCTTGGGGTCTTTTGACTACACCTTC. This sequence encodes CASSLGSFDYTF.

This clone was counted only a few times. This sequence joins TRBV30 and TRBJ2-7; maybe TRBD2 (5 bases). The V end was cut by 2 bases, the J end by 7 bases, with 21 bases between. The germline V gene has CDR1 GTSNPN and CDR2 SVGIG (reference sequence). CDR3 length equals 15 residues. The CDR3 coding sequence is TGTGCCTGGAGTCACTTTGAACTACCCGAGGGAGAGCAGTACTTC. It encodes CAWSHFELPEGEQYF.

This chain links TRBV4-3 with TRBJ2-2, with D possibly being TRBD1 (6 bases). V lost 3 bases to trimming and J lost 0 bases, with 14 bases between them. CDR3 size: 17 residues. Germline V gives CDR1 LGHNA, CDR2 YSLEER. CDR3: CASSHVTGIPNTGELFF. The CDR3 coding sequence is TGCGCCAGCAGCCATGTTACAGGGATCCCGAACACCGGGGAGCTGTTTTTT.